Listed here are 16 T cell receptor beta chains from one sample, sequenced in a study of cytomegalovirus exposure and HLA in healthy donors. Primers for the PCR totalled 60 Vbeta and 13 Jbeta. Only in-frame clones appear in the TCRdb table, and some are missing; sequencing was by immunoSEQ multiplex PCR. This table holds approximately 100,000 clones, 77% found once. Sequenced material: PBMCs. All receptors derive from a man aged 40-50 years in good health and CMV-seropositive.

This chain joins TRBV5-1 and TRBJ1-5; tentatively, D is TRBD1 (6 bases). The CDR3 spans 15 residues. Germline V lookup: CDR1 SGHRS, CDR2 YFSETQ. The V gene lost 4 bases and the J gene lost 3 bases, with 14 bases spanning the gap. This CDR3 reads CASSATGMSNQPQHF. The CDR3, as DNA: TGCGCCAGCAGCGCCACAGGGATGTCCAATCAGCCCCAGCATTTT.

In this sample, this clone turned up once. The chain employs TRBV11-2 and TRBJ2-7; no firm D call. Germline V gives CDR1 SGHAT, CDR2 FQNNGV. Trimming pared 4 bases from V and 2 bases from J, leaving 9 bases between. The CDR3 has 13 residues. CDR3 amino acids: CASSSLSAYEQYF. The CDR3 nucleotides read TGTGCCAGCAGCTCCCTGAGTGCCTACGAGCAGTACTTC. The full variable domain, completed using reference TRBV11-2 and TRBJ2-7, is EAGVAQSPRYKIIEKRQSVAFWCNPISGHATLYWYQQILGQGPKLLIQFQNNGVVDDSQLPKDRFSAERLKGVDSTLKIQPAKLEDSAVYLCASSSLSAYEQYFGPGTRLTVT.

The DNA for the CDR3 is TGTGCCAGCAGTGTTTCGTCCACTAATGAAAAACTGTTTTTT. Its translation is CASSVSSTNEKLFF. The chain joins TRBV6-1 to TRBJ1-4; D uncertain. CDR3 size: 14 residues. V lost 4 bases and J 2 bases, leaving 8 bases between the germline ends. Germline CDR1 MNHNS, CDR2 SASEGT.

A single count supports this clone. V is TRBV5-1 and J is TRBJ1-5; a possible D gene is TRBD1 (5 bases). The germline gives CDR1 SGHRS, CDR2 YFSETQ. CDR3 size: 15 residues. The V end lost 1 base, the J end lost 1 base, and 9 bases lay between the germline ends. This chain's CDR3 is CASSLTSGSNQPQHF. The CDR3 nucleotides read TGCGCCAGCAGCTTGACGTCAGGGAGCAATCAGCCCCAGCATTTT.

The CDR3: CASSQGQGALREQYF. CDR3 DNA sequence: TGCGCCAGCAGCCAGGGACAGGGGGCCCTCCGCGAGCAGTACTTC. The chain has TRBV4-1 and TRBJ2-7; 12 bases agree with TRBD1. CDR3 size: 15 residues. Germline V CDR1 and CDR2: MGHRA, YSYEKL. J gave up 6 bases and V 3 bases, and 6 bases lay outside the gene matches.

V is TRBV15 and J is TRBJ1-5; D not certain. This CDR3 contains 15 residues. CDR1 is LNHNV, CDR2 YYDKDF, per germline (reference sequence). The V and J ends lost 8 bases and 0 bases respectively, with 14 bases between them. The CDR3 coding sequence is TGTGCCACCCCTCGGGTTTTAGATAGCAATCAGCCCCAGCATTTT. It encodes CATPRVLDSNQPQHF.

This rearrangement joins TRBV11-2 to TRBJ1-4; possibly TRBD1 for D (6 bases). The CDR3 length is 16 residues. Trimming took off 0 bases at V and 7 bases at J, with 15 bases between the two ends. CDR1 is SGHAT and CDR2 is FQNNGV in the germline V gene. DNA of the CDR3: TGTGCCAGCAGCTTAGAAGGGGCAGGGGAGCGTGAAAAACTGTTTTTT. Its protein product is CASSLEGAGEREKLFF.

The chain recombines TRBV9 with TRBJ1-1, with TRBD1 as a possible D gene (6 bases). Germline V gene lookup returns CDR1 SGDLS and CDR2 YYNGEE. The CDR3 contains 14 residues. V lost 3 bases and J 7 bases, leaving 16 bases between the germline ends. In nucleotides, the CDR3 is TGTGCCAGCAGCGGACAGGTGGCAGGGAATGAAGCTTTCTTT. Translating gives CASSGQVAGNEAFF.

The chain has TRBV5-6 and TRBJ1-2, with D unresolved. Germline V gene data show CDR1 as SGHDT and CDR2 as YYEEEE. Deletions cut 2 bases from V and 3 bases from J, with 8 bases between. This CDR3 is built from 13 residues. The CDR3 sequence: CASSFAADYGYTF. The CDR3 DNA sequence: TGTGCCAGCAGCTTCGCGGCGGACTATGGCTACACCTTC. Drawing the rest from reference TRBV5-6 and TRBJ1-2, the complete variable domain is DAGVTQSPTHLIKTRGQQVTLRCSPKSGHDTVSWYQQALGQGPQFIFQYYEEEERQRGNFPDRFSGHQFPNYSSELNVNALLLGDSALYLCASSFAADYGYTFGSGTRLTVV.

V usage is TRBV19 and J usage is TRBJ2-5, with 11 bases aligning to TRBD2. With V trimmed by 5 bases and J by 5 bases, 7 bases remained unmatched. There are 15 residues in the CDR3. Germline V gene sequence: CDR1 LNHDA, CDR2 SQIVND (reference sequence). CDR3: CASSGTSGGKETQYF. The CDR3 nucleotides read TGTGCCAGTAGTGGAACTAGCGGGGGTAAGGAGACCCAGTACTTC.

This chain links TRBV6-6 with TRBJ1-5; D ambiguous. The CDR3 has 13 amino acids. Trimming shortened V by 2 bases and J by 5 bases, and 7 bases separated the two germline ends. Germline values: CDR1 MNHNY, CDR2 SVGAGI (reference sequence). This CDR3 reads CASSYTPDQPQHF. The CDR3, as DNA: TGTGCCAGCAGTTACACCCCGGATCAGCCCCAGCATTTT.

V gene TRBV27 combines with J gene TRBJ2-7; 9 nucleotides agree with TRBD1. Trimming at V came to 2 bases and at J to 4 bases, leaving 9 bases not matched to a gene. The germline V gene encodes CDR1 MNHEY and CDR2 SMNVEV (reference sequence). This CDR3 has 16 residues. CDR3 sequence (DNA): TGTGCCAGCAGTTTACTTCGGACAGGGGCTCAGTACGAGCAGTACTTC. Amino acid sequence: CASSLLRTGAQYEQYF.

The DNA for the CDR3 is TGCACCAGCAGCCACAGCGGGGGGAGGTATGAGCAGTTCTTC. The encoded protein is CTSSHSGGRYEQFF. The V call is TRBV1, the J call TRBJ2-1; the table's D call TRBD2 went unverified against the DNA. TRBV1 is an annotated pseudogene. The CDR3 contains 14 residues.

This chain uses TRBV7-2 with TRBJ2-7, with 9 bases identical to TRBD2. The CDR3 loop spans 14 amino acids. CDR1 and CDR2 (germline): SGHTA, FQGNSA. The junction had 2 bases not matched to a gene; V was cut back by 5 bases and J by 0 bases. As DNA, the CDR3 is TGTGCCAGCAGCCCTAGCGGGGACTCCTACGAGCAGTACTTC. Protein: CASSPSGDSYEQYF.

This clone occurred once. The sample holds other DNA sequences that translate to the same CDR3. The rearrangement links TRBV7-9 to TRBJ1-1; 7 bases are shared with TRBD1. The CDR3 length is 14 residues. The germline V gene has CDR1 SEHNR and CDR2 FQNEAQ (reference sequence). V lost 2 bases and J lost 1; bases outside the gene matches: 1. CDR3 amino acids: CASSLQGGNTEAFF. The CDR3 DNA reads TGTGCCAGCAGCTTACAGGGGGGGAACACTGAAGCTTTCTTT.

V is TRBV4-2 and J is TRBJ1-1; 9 bases fit TRBD1. Per the germline V gene, CDR1 is LGHNA and CDR2 is YNFKEQ. There are 16 residues in the CDR3. After removal of 4 bases from V and 1 base from J, the junction contained 7 bases not matched to a gene. In nucleotides, the CDR3 is TGTGCCAGCAGCCCGGGACAGGGACCTAAGAACACTGAAGCTTTCTTT. This translates into CASSPGQGPKNTEAFF.